This entry lists 15 T cell receptor beta chains sequenced from one sample in a study of blood T cell repertoires in COVID-19. TCRdb's table, derived via immunoSEQ multiplex PCR, lists solely in-frame clones and lacks some. Among under 450,000 clones listed, around 87% were seen once. The sequenced sample consisted of PBMCs or T cells enriched from blood (not recorded which). All receptors come from a man aged 30-40 years who had recovered from COVID-19.

The gene calls are TRBV30 and TRBJ2-1; 8 bases map to TRBD2. V shed 0 bases and J 0 bases; nucleotides not matched to a gene: 10. The V gene's germline CDR1 is GTSNPN and CDR2 SVGIG (reference sequence). The CDR3 has 18 amino acids. Here the CDR3 reads CAWSVSRTSGSSYNEQFF. CDR3 in DNA: TGTGCCTGGAGTGTATCCCGAACTAGCGGATCCTCCTACAATGAGCAGTTCTTC. The full variable domain, in which reference TRBV30 and TRBJ2-1 provide the parts outside the CDR3, is SQTIHQWPATLVQPVGSPLSLECTVEGTSNPNLYWYRQAAGRGLQLLFYSVGIGQISSEVPQNLSASRPQDRQFILSSKKLLLSDSGFYLCAWSVSRTSGSSYNEQFFGPGTRLTVL.

This chain connects TRBV11-3 to TRBJ2-1, with a tentative D call TRBD1 (5 bases). Germline V CDR1 and CDR2: SGHNT, YENEEA. The CDR3 extends over 13 amino acids. V was pared by 5 bases and J by 9 bases, with 14 bases between. CDR3 nucleotides: TGTGCCAGCAGCGTATCGACAGTGGGTGAGCAGTTCTTC. Translation gives CASSVSTVGEQFF.

This clone showed up just a few times. This chain uses TRBV7-9 with TRBJ1-6; D gene ambiguous. The CDR3 is made up of 18 amino acids. The germline gives CDR1 SEHNR, CDR2 FQNEAQ (reference sequence). V lost 0 bases and J 2 bases, leaving 14 bases between the germline ends. In DNA, the CDR3 is TGTGCCAGCAGCTTAGCGCGCGGCCCTGAGACCTATAATTCACCCCTCCACTTT. It encodes CASSLARGPETYNSPLHF.

V is TRBV2 and J is TRBJ2-6; perhaps TRBD1 as D (5 bases). Trimming shortened V by 6 bases and J by 2 bases, and 8 bases separated the two germline ends. The CDR3 runs to 14 residues. Germline assignment: CDR1 SNHLY and CDR2 FYNNEI. In DNA form, the CDR3 reads TGTGCCAGCAGCCAGGGTGCTGGGGCCAACGTCCTGACTTTC. Its protein is CASSQGAGANVLTF.

The chain has TRBV11-2 and TRBJ1-1, with D maybe TRBD1 (5 bases). The CDR3 extends over 15 amino acids. Germline V lookup: CDR1 SGHAT, CDR2 FQNNGV. The V and J ends lost 4 bases and 4 bases respectively, with 16 bases between them. This CDR3 is CASSSRALGPTEAFF. For the CDR3, the DNA is TGTGCCAGCAGCTCCCGAGCGTTGGGGCCCACTGAAGCTTTCTTT.

The chain links TRBV27 to TRBJ2-1, with 9 bases lining up with TRBD2. Germline V CDR1 and CDR2: MNHEY, SMNVEV (reference sequence). The CDR3 covers 15 residues. J lost 4 bases, V lost 6 bases, and 7 bases had no gene match. CDR3 nucleotides: TGTGCCAGCAGAGGTAGCGGGGGAGATTACAATGAGCAGTTCTTC. The encoded protein is CASRGSGGDYNEQFF.

The CDR3 DNA sequence: TGTGCCAGCAGCTTAGGGTCAAATGACGGGAGCTACACCTTC. This translates into CASSLGSNDGSYTF. The genes are TRBV5-6 and TRBJ1-2; D gene uncertain. The CDR3 extends over 14 amino acids. CDR1 is SGHDT and CDR2 is YYEEEE in the germline V gene. The V end was cut by 2 bases, the J end by 9 bases, with 17 bases between. The full variable domain, completed using reference TRBV5-6 and TRBJ1-2, is DAGVTQSPTHLIKTRGQQVTLRCSPKSGHDTVSWYQQALGQGPQFIFQYYEEEERQRGNFPDRFSGHQFPNYSSELNVNALLLGDSALYLCASSLGSNDGSYTFGSGTRLTVV.

V usage is TRBV9 and J usage is TRBJ1-2; weak D call: TRBD1 (5 bases). CDR3 size: 15 residues. Germline V lookup: CDR1 SGDLS, CDR2 YYNGEE. V gave up 0 bases and J gave up 0 bases, with 9 bases separating them. The CDR3 DNA sequence: TGTGCCAGCAGCGTAGGGACAATCGCTAACTATGGCTACACCTTC. Its protein product is CASSVGTIANYGYTF.

DNA for the CDR3: TGTGCCTGGAGTGTAAGCCCTAGGACTGGGGCCAACGTCCTGACTTTC. This gives the protein CAWSVSPRTGANVLTF. The gene calls are TRBV30 and TRBJ2-6, with D hard to call. Germline V lookup: CDR1 GTSNPN, CDR2 SVGIG (reference sequence). The CDR3 totals 16 residues. V was pared by 0 bases and J by 2 bases, with 11 bases between. The full variable domain, its missing parts supplied by reference TRBV30 and TRBJ2-6, is SQTIHQWPATLVQPVGSPLSLECTVEGTSNPNLYWYRQAAGRGLQLLFYSVGIGQISSEVPQNLSASRPQDRQFILSSKKLLLSDSGFYLCAWSVSPRTGANVLTFGAGSRLTVL.

This chain links TRBV20-1 with TRBJ1-2, with D possibly being TRBD1 (5 bases). The germline CDR1 and CDR2 sequences are DFQATT and SNEGSKA (reference sequence). The CDR3 spans 13 residues. The V end lost 6 bases, the J end lost 4 bases, and 15 bases lay between the germline ends. DNA for the CDR3: TGCAGTGCGAGTCTACCCGGGGGCTATGGCTACACCTTC. Translated, it gives CSASLPGGYGYTF.

This chain links TRBV2 with TRBJ1-1, with a tentative D call TRBD1 (6 bases). This CDR3 is built from 14 residues. V was cut by 2 bases and J by 1 base, with 8 bases left in between. The germline V gene encodes CDR1 SNHLY and CDR2 FYNNEI. The CDR3 is CASSEMGQNTEAFF. The CDR3 DNA reads TGTGCCAGCAGTGAAATGGGACAGAACACTGAAGCTTTCTTT.

The table lists this clone with a few counts. V gene TRBV4-1 combines with J gene TRBJ1-2; no clear D gene. The CDR3 has 14 amino acids. Per the germline V gene, CDR1 is MGHRA and CDR2 is YSYEKL. V dropped 1 base and J dropped 4 bases, with 10 bases sitting between them. In DNA, the CDR3 is TGCGCCAGCAGCCAAGGCGGAACCCCCTATGGCTACACCTTC. It yields the protein CASSQGGTPYGYTF.

The gene calls are TRBV3-1 (or the pseudogene TRBV3-2) and TRBJ2-3; D remains ambiguous. The CDR3 is 12 residues long. Germline V gene data show CDR1 as LGHDT and CDR2 as YNNKEL (reference sequence). The V end lost 4 bases, the J end lost 9 bases, and 11 bases lay between the germline ends. The CDR3 sequence is CASSPNRETQYF. CDR3 in DNA: TGTGCCAGCAGCCCAAACCGAGAGACGCAGTATTTT.

The genes are TRBV27 and TRBJ2-3; D is possibly TRBD2 (6 bases). This CDR3 region has 14 residues. Germline V gene data show CDR1 as MNHEY and CDR2 as SMNVEV (reference sequence). With 2 bases removed from V and 6 bases from J, the gap between germline ends came to 12 bases. The CDR3 reads CASSLALGGDTQYF. Written as DNA, the CDR3 is TGTGCCAGCAGTTTAGCGCTCGGAGGGGATACGCAGTATTTT.

The V gene is TRBV7-8, the J gene TRBJ1-1; no definite D call. Germline lookup yields CDR1 SGHVS and CDR2 FQNEAQ. V was pared by 0 bases and J by 0 bases, with 11 bases between. This CDR3 is built from 16 residues. The CDR3 spells CASSLASRDMNTEAFF. Here the CDR3 DNA reads TGTGCCAGCAGCTTAGCCTCGCGGGATATGAACACTGAAGCTTTCTTT.